The 11 T cell receptor beta chains in this list originate from one sample, sequenced in a study of T cells after yellow fever vaccination. TCRdb ran MiXCR on the 5' RACE reads and lists one entry per CDR3 protein. The sample lists 340,000 or so distinct CDR3 sequences; under 15% were seen once. Sequenced material: CD4+ T cells sorted from PBMCs, taken 15 days after the yellow fever booster vaccination. Source of these receptors: a man aged 18 to 29 who received the YFV17D yellow fever vaccine.

The V call is TRBV6-5, the J call TRBJ1-1, with D possibly matching TRBD1 (6 bases). The V gene's germline CDR1 is MNHEY and CDR2 SVGAGI. Trimming left V 0 bases short and J 1 base short, with 9 bases between. This CDR3 comprises 15 residues. CDR3 region: CASSYSDRANTEAFF. The CDR3 DNA sequence: TGTGCCAGCAGTTACTCGGACAGAGCGAACACTGAAGCTTTCTTT.

The V gene is TRBV4-3, the J gene TRBJ1-1; 9 nucleotides align to TRBD1. Trimming cost V 3 bases and J 7 bases; bases outside gene matches: 6. Germline V lookup: CDR1 LGHNA, CDR2 YSLEER. CDR3 size: 14 residues. DNA for the CDR3: TGCGCCAGCAGCCACGGACAGGGGCCTTTTGAAGCTTTCTTT. Amino acids: CASSHGQGPFEAFF.

The rearrangement uses TRBV20-1 and TRBJ2-1; 11 positions match TRBD2. The V and J ends lost 6 bases and 0 bases, in that order; junction bases with no gene match: 4. The CDR3 has 15 amino acids. Germline CDR1 reads DFQATT; CDR2 reads SNEGSKA (reference sequence). CDR3 in DNA: TGCAGTGCCCCTAGCGGGGGGAGCTCCTACAATGAGCAGTTCTTC. This sequence encodes CSAPSGGSSYNEQFF.

Note on this clonotype: A read error may explain this, as a much larger clone is one base away. J is TRBJ2-4 and V is TRBV12-3 or TRBV12-4; possible D gene TRBD2, 5 bases. The CDR3 has 15 residues. V lost 7 bases to trimming and J lost 2 bases, with 15 bases between them. As DNA, the CDR3 is TGTGCCAGCACCTTGGGAGCACAGTCCAAAAACATTCAGTACTTC. It is translated as CASTLGAQSKNIQYF.

The chain joins TRBV5-1 to TRBJ2-3; TRBD2 might be the D (5 bases). The CDR3 runs to 17 residues. V lost 9 bases, J lost 3 bases, and 26 bases lay in between. Germline V lookup: CDR1 SGHRS, CDR2 YFSETQ. The CDR3 spells CATESHSLAQGTDTQYF. In nucleotides, the CDR3 is TGCGCCACCGAAAGCCATAGTCTAGCCCAAGGTACAGATACGCAGTATTTT.

This clonotype was seen only a few times. DNA for the CDR3: TGCGCCAGCAGCTTGTGGTTGGAGATACTAAATCAGCCCCAGCATTTT. Its translation: CASSLWLEILNQPQHF. This chain links TRBV5-1 with TRBJ1-5; D unresolved. Trimming removed 1 base at V and 4 bases at J, with 15 bases between. The CDR3 is made up of 16 amino acids. Germline CDR1 reads SGHRS; CDR2 reads YFSETQ.

This clonotype turned up a few times. The V call is TRBV5-1, the J call TRBJ2-3; D may be TRBD2 (6 bases). V gave up 4 bases and J gave up 2 bases, with 11 bases separating them. Germline V gives CDR1 SGHRS, CDR2 YFSETQ. CDR3 length: 14 residues. CDR3 amino acids: CASSRGSDTDTQYF. DNA of the CDR3: TGCGCCAGCAGCCGGGGGTCAGACACAGATACGCAGTATTTT.

This clonotype was recorded many times. The chain couples TRBV5-1 to TRBJ2-7, with D possibly matching TRBD2 (5 bases). V lost 4 bases and J lost 3, with 14 bases in between. Germline-derived CDR1 and CDR2 are SGHRS and YFSETQ. The CDR3 loop spans 14 amino acids. The CDR3: CASSPPGRDYEQYV. For the CDR3, the DNA is TGCGCCAGCAGCCCCCCCGGACGGGACTACGAGCAGTACGTC.

J is TRBJ2-5 and V is TRBV6-2 or TRBV6-3; D is undetermined. The CDR3 is 12 amino acids. CDR1 MNHEY and CDR2 SVGEGT come from the germline V gene. V lost 2 bases and J 5 bases, leaving 6 bases between the germline ends. CDR3 in amino acids: CASSYAYETQYF. Written as DNA, the CDR3 is TGTGCCAGCAGTTACGCTTACGAGACCCAGTACTTC.

This clonotype has only a few counts. This chain's CDR3 is CASSPMDGTEAFF. CDR3 sequence (DNA): TGCGCCAGCAGCCCCATGGACGGGACTGAAGCTTTCTTT. The V and J genes are TRBV5-1 and TRBJ1-1; D ambiguous. The V end was cut by 4 bases, the J end by 5 bases, with 12 bases between. The length of the CDR3 is 13 residues. The V gene's germline CDR1 is SGHRS and CDR2 YFSETQ.

This chain joins TRBV20-1 and TRBJ2-5, with 7 bases aligning to TRBD1. After removal of 5 bases from V and 5 bases from J, the junction contained 8 bases not matched to a gene. CDR1 and CDR2 from the germline V gene are DFQATT and SNEGSKA (reference sequence). This CDR3 spans 13 amino acids. The CDR3 sequence: CSAGYRGGETQYF. CDR3 nucleotides: TGCAGTGCTGGGTACAGGGGTGGGGAGACCCAGTACTTC.